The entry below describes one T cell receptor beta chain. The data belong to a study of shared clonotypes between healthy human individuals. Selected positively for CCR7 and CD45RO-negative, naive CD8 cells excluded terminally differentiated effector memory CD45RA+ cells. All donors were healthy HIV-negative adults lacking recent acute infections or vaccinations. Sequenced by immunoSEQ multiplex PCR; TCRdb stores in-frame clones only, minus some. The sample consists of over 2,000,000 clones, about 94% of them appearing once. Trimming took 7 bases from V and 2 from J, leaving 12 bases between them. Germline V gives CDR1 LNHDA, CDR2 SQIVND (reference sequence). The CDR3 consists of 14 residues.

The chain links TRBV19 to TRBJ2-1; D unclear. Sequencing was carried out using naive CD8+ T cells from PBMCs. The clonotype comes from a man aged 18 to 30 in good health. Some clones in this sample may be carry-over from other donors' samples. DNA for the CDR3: TGTGCCAGTATCGGTGAGCGACCCTACAATGAGCAGTTCTTC. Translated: CASIGERPYNEQFF. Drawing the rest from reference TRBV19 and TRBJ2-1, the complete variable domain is DGGITQSPKYLFRKEGQNVTLSCEQNLNHDAMYWYRQDPGQGLRLIYYSQIVNDFQKGDIAEGYSVSREKKESFPLTVTSAQKNPTAFYLCASIGERPYNEQFFGPGTRLTVL.